Listed below are T cell receptor beta chains from one sample, sequenced in a study of blood T cell repertoires in COVID-19. Data came from immunoSEQ multiplex PCR; TCRdb stores just in-frame clones and leaves some out. The data contain under 200,000 clones, about 88% of them seen just once; the ten biggest clones take up roughly 26%. The specimen was peripheral blood. Every receptor here comes from a man in his 60s with acute or convalescent COVID-19. The CDR3 runs from the conserved cysteine through the conserved F or W. The D gene is left open where the match is weak. Clone size, where shown, is once, few, many, or a class for clones that have expanded.

V	size	length	D	J	CDR3	DNA
TRBV7-9	-	15	-	TRBJ2-1	CASSLEAYHYNEQFF	TGTGCCAGCAGCTTAGAAGCGTACCACTACAATGAGCAGTTCTTC
TRBV19	-	13	TRBD1	TRBJ1-1	CASRQGFPPEAFF	TGTGCCAGTAGACAGGGGTTCCCCCCTGAAGCTTTCTTT
TRBV15	-	12	-	TRBJ2-1	CATSSTYNEQFF	TGTGCCACCAGCAGTACCTACAATGAGCAGTTCTTC
TRBV5-4	-	13	-	TRBJ1-1	CATSGGRNTEAFF	TGTGCCACCTCCGGGGGGCGGAACACTGAAGCTTTCTTT
TRBV27	-	14	-	TRBJ1-1	CASSLFGGSTEAFF	TGTGCCAGCAGTTTATTTGGCGGGAGCACTGAAGCTTTCTTT
TRBV28	once	17	TRBD2	TRBJ2-1	CASSSRLAGVAYNEQFF	TGTGCCAGCAGTTCCCGGCTAGCGGGAGTCGCCTACAATGAGCAGTTCTTC
TRBV7-9	once	11	-	TRBJ2-5	CASSRAETQYF	TGTGCCAGCAGTCGAGCAGAGACCCAGTACTTC
TRBV27	-	14	-	TRBJ2-5	CASSSRGYQETQYF	TGTGCCAGCAGTTCGAGGGGGTACCAAGAGACCCAGTACTTC
TRBV24-1	-	16	TRBD2	TRBJ2-3	CATQSSSGGVADTQYF	TGTGCCACCCAGTCGTCGAGCGGGGGGGTGGCAGATACGCAGTATTTT
TRBV29-1	-	13	TRBD2	TRBJ2-7	CSAGLAGAYEQYF	TGCAGCGCCGGACTAGCGGGAGCCTACGAGCAGTACTTC
TRBV2	-	15	-	TRBJ1-3	CASSLGGAGGNTIYF	TGTGCCAGCAGTCTGGGGGGGGCTGGTGGAAACACCATATATTTT
TRBV3-1/TRBV3-2	-	13	-	TRBJ1-6	CASSQDHSLLLHF	TGTGCCAGCAGCCAAGATCATAGCCTTTTGCTCCACTTT
TRBV6-6	medium-sized	13	TRBD2	TRBJ2-1	CASSATSGGEQFF	TGTGCCAGCAGCGCGACTAGCGGGGGTGAGCAGTTCTTC
TRBV6-1	-	18	-	TRBJ1-6	CASSEAQSMRPLNSPLHF	TGTGCCAGCAGTGAAGCTCAAAGCATGCGTCCACTTAATTCACCCCTCCACTTT
TRBV2	-	16	-	TRBJ2-1	CASTHPGLFTYNEQFF	TGTGCCAGCACCCATCCGGGACTCTTTACCTACAATGAGCAGTTCTTC
TRBV7-9	-	16	-	TRBJ1-1	CASSLATRRQHTEAFF	TGTGCCAGCAGCTTAGCGACTAGGCGACAGCACACTGAAGCTTTCTTT
TRBV18	-	14	-	TRBJ1-2	CASSPRPGDYGYTF	TGTGCCAGCTCACCAAGGCCCGGGGACTATGGCTACACCTTC
TRBV28	-	15	TRBD2	TRBJ2-7	CASSLPDWRETEQYF	TGTGCCAGCAGCCTCCCGGACTGGCGGGAGACCGAGCAGTACTTC
TRBV4-1	-	15	TRBD2	TRBJ2-1	CASSRLAGHYNEQFF	TGCGCCAGCTCCAGACTAGCGGGGCACTACAATGAGCAGTTCTTC
TRBV30	once	14	TRBD1	TRBJ2-2	CAWTPRQGAGELFF	TGTGCCTGGACTCCGCGACAGGGGGCTGGGGAGCTGTTTTTT
TRBV9	-	15	-	TRBJ1-4	CASSVSTVTNEKLFF	TGTGCCAGCAGCGTATCGACAGTTACTAATGAAAAACTGTTTTTT
TRBV4-2	-	16	-	TRBJ1-5	CASSQDQGEGSQPQHF	TGTGCCAGCAGCCAAGATCAAGGGGAGGGGAGTCAGCCCCAGCATTTT
TRBV6-5	few	15	-	TRBJ2-3	CATDRFRTSTDTQYF	TGTGCCACCGACAGATTTAGAACTAGCACAGATACGCAGTATTTT
TRBV6-5	-	14	TRBD1	TRBJ2-3	CASRPGQGWDTQYF	TGTGCCAGCAGACCGGGACAGGGGTGGGATACGCAGTATTTT
TRBV2	once	14	-	TRBJ2-1	CASIIPPIYNEQFF	TGTGCCAGCATCATCCCCCCAATCTACAATGAGCAGTTCTTC
TRBV11-2	-	14	-	TRBJ2-7	CASSLWTGSHEQYF	TGTGCCAGCAGCTTATGGACGGGAAGTCACGAGCAGTACTTC
TRBV5-1	few	16	-	TRBJ1-5	CASSPEGGASNQPQHF	TGCGCCAGCAGCCCGGAAGGAGGGGCGAGCAATCAGCCCCAGCATTTT